The sequence of this T cell receptor (beta chain) was determined in a study of regulatory T cells in long-lasting Graves disease. CDR3 length: 13 residues. Arm-PCR of CDR3 regions with iRepertoire HTBI primers generated TCR beta libraries. MiXCR was run by TCRdb on the multiplex PCR reads, yielding one entry per CDR3 protein. The sample records around 460,000 distinct CDR3 sequences, 14% being singletons. A few counts support this clonotype. A read error may produce the germline difference seen at one junction end. Noted time point: newly diagnosed GD, antithyroid drugs for less than 3 months. Extracted RNA from PBMCs served as the source of the TCR library. This same sample was also part of a study on T cells in Graves' hyperthyroidism and ophthalmopathy. From that study: Each patient was aged 18 to 65 and had newly diagnosed hyperthyroidism of under 2 months' duration.

Sequences were derived from peripheral blood mononuclear cells (PBMCs), sampled at new diagnosis, from a patient treated with antithyroid drugs. The receptor was derived from a woman aged 45-60 years with Graves disease. This chain uses TRBV12-3 or TRBV12-4 with TRBJ1-1, with D unresolved. CDR3 in DNA: TGTGCCAGCAGAACCGGGTTGAACACTGAAGCTTCCTTT. Translated, it gives CASRTGLNTEASF.